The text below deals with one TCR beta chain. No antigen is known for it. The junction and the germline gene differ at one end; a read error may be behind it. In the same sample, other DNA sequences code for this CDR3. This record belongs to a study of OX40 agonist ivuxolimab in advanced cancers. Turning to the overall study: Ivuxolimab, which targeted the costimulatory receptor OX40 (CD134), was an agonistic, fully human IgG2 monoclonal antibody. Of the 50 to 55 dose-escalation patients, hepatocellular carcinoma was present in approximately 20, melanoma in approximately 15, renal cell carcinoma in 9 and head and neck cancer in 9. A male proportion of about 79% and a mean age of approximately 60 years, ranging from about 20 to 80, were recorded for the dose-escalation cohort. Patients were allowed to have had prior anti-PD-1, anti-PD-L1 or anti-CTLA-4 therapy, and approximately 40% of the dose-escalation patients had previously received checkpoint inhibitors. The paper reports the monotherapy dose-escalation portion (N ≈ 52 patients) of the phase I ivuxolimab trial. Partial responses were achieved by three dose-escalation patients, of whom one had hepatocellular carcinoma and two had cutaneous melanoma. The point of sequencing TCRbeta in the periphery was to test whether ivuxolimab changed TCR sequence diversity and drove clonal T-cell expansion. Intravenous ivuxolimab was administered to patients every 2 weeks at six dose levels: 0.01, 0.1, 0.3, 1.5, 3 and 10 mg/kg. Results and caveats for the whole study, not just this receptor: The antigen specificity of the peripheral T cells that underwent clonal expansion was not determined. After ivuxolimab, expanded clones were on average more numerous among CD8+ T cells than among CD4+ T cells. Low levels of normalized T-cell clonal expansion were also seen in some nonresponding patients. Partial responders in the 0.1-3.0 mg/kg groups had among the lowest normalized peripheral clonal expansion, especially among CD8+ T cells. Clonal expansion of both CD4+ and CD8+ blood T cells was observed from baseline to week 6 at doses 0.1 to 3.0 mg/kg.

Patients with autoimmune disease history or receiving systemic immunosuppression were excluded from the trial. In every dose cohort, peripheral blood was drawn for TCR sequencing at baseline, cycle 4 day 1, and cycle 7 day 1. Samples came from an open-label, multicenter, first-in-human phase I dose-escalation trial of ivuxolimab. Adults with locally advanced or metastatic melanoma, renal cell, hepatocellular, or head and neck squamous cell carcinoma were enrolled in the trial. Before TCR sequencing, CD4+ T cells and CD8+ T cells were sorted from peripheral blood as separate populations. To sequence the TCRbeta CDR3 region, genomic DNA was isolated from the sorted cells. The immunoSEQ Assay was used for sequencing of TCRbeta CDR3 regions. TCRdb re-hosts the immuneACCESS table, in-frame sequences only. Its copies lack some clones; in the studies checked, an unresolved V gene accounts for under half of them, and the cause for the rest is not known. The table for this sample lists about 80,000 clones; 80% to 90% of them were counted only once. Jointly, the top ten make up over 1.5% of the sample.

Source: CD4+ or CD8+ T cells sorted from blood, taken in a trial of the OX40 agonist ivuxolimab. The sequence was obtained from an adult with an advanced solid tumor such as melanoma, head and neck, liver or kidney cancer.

Here the CDR3 is given as CASQAGVSYEQYF. The bases read TGCGCCAGTCAAGCGGGGGTTTCCTACGAGCAGTACTTC. The chain is assembled from TRBV2 and TRBJ2-7, and 8 junction bases match TRBD2. Reading from cysteine to phenylalanine, the CDR3 counts 13 amino acids. The retained sequence is limited to the CDR3, 39 bases, with the frame set at the first base. The germline V gene encodes CDR1 SNHLY and CDR2 FYNNEI.